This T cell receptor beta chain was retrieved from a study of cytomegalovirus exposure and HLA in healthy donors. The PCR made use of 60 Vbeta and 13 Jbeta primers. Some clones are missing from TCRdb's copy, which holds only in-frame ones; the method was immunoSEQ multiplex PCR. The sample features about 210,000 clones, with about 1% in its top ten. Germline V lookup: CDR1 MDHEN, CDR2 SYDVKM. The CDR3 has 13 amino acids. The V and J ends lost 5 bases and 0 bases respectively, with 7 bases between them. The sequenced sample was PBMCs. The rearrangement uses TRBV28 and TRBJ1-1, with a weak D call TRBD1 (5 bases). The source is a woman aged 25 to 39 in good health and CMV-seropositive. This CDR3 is CASSQDMNTEAFF. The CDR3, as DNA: TGTGCCAGCAGTCAGGACATGAACACTGAAGCTTTCTTT.